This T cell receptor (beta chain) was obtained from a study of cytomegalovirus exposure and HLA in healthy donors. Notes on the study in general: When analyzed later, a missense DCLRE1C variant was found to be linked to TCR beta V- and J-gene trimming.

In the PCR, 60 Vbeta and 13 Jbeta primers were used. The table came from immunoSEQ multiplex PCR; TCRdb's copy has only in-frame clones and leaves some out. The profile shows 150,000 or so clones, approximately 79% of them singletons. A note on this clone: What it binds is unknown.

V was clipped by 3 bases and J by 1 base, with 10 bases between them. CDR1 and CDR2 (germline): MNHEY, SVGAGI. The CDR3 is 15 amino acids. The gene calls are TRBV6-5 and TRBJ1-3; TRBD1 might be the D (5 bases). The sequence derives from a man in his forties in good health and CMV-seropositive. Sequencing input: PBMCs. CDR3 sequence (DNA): TGTGCCAGCAGTTATACCAAGGGGTCTGGAAACACCATATATTTT. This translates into CASSYTKGSGNTIYF.